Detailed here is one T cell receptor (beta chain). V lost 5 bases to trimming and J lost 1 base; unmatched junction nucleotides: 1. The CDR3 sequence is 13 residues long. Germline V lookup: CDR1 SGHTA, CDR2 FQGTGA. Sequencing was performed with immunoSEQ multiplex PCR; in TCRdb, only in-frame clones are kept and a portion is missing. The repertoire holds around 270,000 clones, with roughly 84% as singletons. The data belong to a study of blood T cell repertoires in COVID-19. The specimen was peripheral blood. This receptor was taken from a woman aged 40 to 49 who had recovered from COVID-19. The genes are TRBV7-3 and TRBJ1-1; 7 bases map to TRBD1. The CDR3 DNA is TGTGCCAGCAGCCGGGACAGGAACACTGAAGCTTTCTTT. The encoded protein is CASSRDRNTEAFF.